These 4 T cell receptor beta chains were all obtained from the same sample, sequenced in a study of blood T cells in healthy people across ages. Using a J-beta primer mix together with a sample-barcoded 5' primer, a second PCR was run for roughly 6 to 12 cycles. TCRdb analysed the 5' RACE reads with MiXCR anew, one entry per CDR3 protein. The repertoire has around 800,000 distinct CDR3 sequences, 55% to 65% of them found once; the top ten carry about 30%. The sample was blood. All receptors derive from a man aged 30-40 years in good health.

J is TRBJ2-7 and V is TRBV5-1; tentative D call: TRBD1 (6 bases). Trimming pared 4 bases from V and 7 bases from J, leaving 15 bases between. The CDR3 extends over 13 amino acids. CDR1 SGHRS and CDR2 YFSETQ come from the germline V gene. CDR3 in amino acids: CASSPGAGEEQYF. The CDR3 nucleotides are TGCGCCAGCAGCCCTGGGGCAGGGGAAGAGCAGTACTTC.

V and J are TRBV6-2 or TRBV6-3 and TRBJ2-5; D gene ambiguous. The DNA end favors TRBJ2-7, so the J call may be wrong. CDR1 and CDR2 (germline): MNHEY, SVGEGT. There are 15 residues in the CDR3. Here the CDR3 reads CASSYSIVVSYEQYF. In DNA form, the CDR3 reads TGTGCCAGCAGTTACTCGATTGTCGTAAGCTACGAGCAGTACTTC.

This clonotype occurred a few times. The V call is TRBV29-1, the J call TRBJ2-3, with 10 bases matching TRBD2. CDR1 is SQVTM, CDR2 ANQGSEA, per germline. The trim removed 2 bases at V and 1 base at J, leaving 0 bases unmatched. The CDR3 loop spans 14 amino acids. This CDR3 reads CSVELAGGTDTQYF. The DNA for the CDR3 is TGCAGCGTTGAACTAGCGGGGGGCACAGATACGCAGTATTTT.

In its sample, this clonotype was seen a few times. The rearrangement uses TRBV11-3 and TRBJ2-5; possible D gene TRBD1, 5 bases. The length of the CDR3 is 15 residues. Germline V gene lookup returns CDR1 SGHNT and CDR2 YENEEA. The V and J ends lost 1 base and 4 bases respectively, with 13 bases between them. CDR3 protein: CASSLAPGLGETQYF. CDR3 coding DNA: TGTGCCAGCAGCTTAGCCCCAGGGTTGGGAGAGACCCAGTACTTC.